One and the same sample provided the 20 T cell receptor beta chains below, sequenced in a study of T cell changes during pregnancy in multiple sclerosis. Using immunoSEQ multiplex PCR, the repertoire was profiled, and TCRdb retains in-frame clones only, with some absent. Found here are tens of thousands of clones, 88% of them singletons; the top ten hold 1% to 1.5%. Here the sequenced sample was CD4+ T cells from peripheral blood mononuclear cells, taken in the second trimester of pregnancy. The source of these receptors is a female donor with multiple sclerosis, enrolled in a pregnancy study.

The CDR3 coding sequence is TGTGCCAGCAGTTTCTCCGACAGGGGTCCCTACGAGCAGTACTTC. Protein: CASSFSDRGPYEQYF. This sequence joins TRBV27 and TRBJ2-7, with TRBD1 matching 8 bases. The length of the CDR3 is 15 residues. Germline loops: CDR1 MNHEY, CDR2 SMNVEV (reference sequence). V lost 3 bases and J lost 2; bases outside the gene matches: 6.

The rearrangement joins TRBV7-2 to TRBJ2-7, with a weak D call TRBD1 (6 bases). This CDR3 contains 15 residues. V was pared by 1 base and J by 0 bases, with 10 bases between. The V gene's germline CDR1 is SGHTA and CDR2 FQGNSA. The CDR3 bases are TGTGCCAGCAGCTTAGATACAGGGTCCTCCTACGAGCAGTACTTC. This codes for CASSLDTGSSYEQYF.

The V and J genes are TRBV5-4 and TRBJ1-1; the D is unclear. The germline CDR1 and CDR2 sequences are SGHNT and YYREEE (reference sequence). CDR3 length: 14 amino acids. V lost 0 bases and J 1 base, leaving 7 bases between the germline ends. CDR3 region: CASSLDSQNTEAFF. The CDR3 nucleotides are TGTGCCAGCAGCTTGGACAGCCAGAACACTGAAGCTTTCTTT. The whole variable domain, remainder taken from reference TRBV5-4 and TRBJ1-1, is ETGVTQSPTHLIKTRGQQVTLRCSSQSGHNTVSWYQQALGQGPQFIFQYYREEENGRGNFPPRFSGLQFPNYSSELNVNALELDDSALYLCASSLDSQNTEAFFGQGTRLTVV.

This sequence joins TRBV19 and TRBJ1-2, with 7 bases that match TRBD1. The length of the CDR3 is 14 residues. V gave up 2 bases and J gave up 4 bases; unmatched junction bases: 4. Germline V gene lookup returns CDR1 LNHDA and CDR2 SQIVND (reference sequence). Here the CDR3 reads CASSIRGQRYGYTF. Here the CDR3 DNA reads TGTGCCAGTAGTATAAGGGGACAGCGCTATGGCTACACCTTC.

V usage is TRBV7-3 and J usage is TRBJ1-3; D is possibly TRBD1 (5 bases). CDR1 and CDR2 from the germline V gene are SGHTA and FQGTGA. The CDR3 covers 16 residues. The V and J ends lost 2 bases and 2 bases respectively, with 13 bases between them. CDR3 coding DNA: TGTGCCAGCAGCTTATTGGGCGGCAGGGCTGGAAACACCATATATTTT. Its translation: CASSLLGGRAGNTIYF.

This clone was counted a single time. This chain links TRBV5-6 with TRBJ1-2; 10 nucleotides align to TRBD1. V was pared by 4 bases and J by 1 base, with 4 bases of the junction left unmatched. CDR1 SGHDT and CDR2 YYEEEE come from the germline V gene. The CDR3 extends over 15 amino acids. DNA for the CDR3: TGTGCCAGCAGCCGGGACAGGGGCCTTAACTATGGCTACACCTTC. Translation gives CASSRDRGLNYGYTF.

V and J are TRBV19 and TRBJ2-7, with D perhaps matching TRBD2 (5 bases). The CDR3 spans 14 residues. Looked up from germline, CDR1 is LNHDA and CDR2 is SQIVND (reference sequence). Trimming removed 8 bases from V and 0 bases from J, with 14 bases in between. CDR3 sequence: CASSRAQSSYEQYF. The CDR3 DNA follows: TGTGCCAGTTCGAGGGCACAGTCCTCCTACGAGCAGTACTTC.

The rearrangement links TRBV11-1 to TRBJ2-1; D call uncertain. Germline assignment: CDR1 SGHAT and CDR2 FQDESV (reference sequence). The CDR3 has 14 amino acids. Trimming took off 4 bases at V and 4 bases at J, with 11 bases between the two ends. CDR3 sequence: CASSYTVDYNEQFF. In DNA, the CDR3 is TGTGCCAGCAGCTATACGGTAGATTACAATGAGCAGTTCTTC.

The V and J genes are TRBV30 and TRBJ1-6; 9 positions agree with TRBD1. V dropped 2 bases and J dropped 14; count of bases not matched to a gene: 13. Germline CDR1 reads GTSNPN; CDR2 reads SVGIG (reference sequence). The CDR3 covers 15 residues. In nucleotides, the CDR3 is TGTGCCTGGAGTCCGCAGACAGGGGGGAATGAAGCCCTCCACTTT. It is translated as CAWSPQTGGNEALHF.

J is TRBJ1-2 and V is TRBV5-1; D is ambiguous. Per the germline V gene, CDR1 is SGHRS and CDR2 is YFSETQ. The CDR3 totals 13 residues. Trimming pared 1 base from V and 6 bases from J, leaving 10 bases between. CDR3 loop: CASSLRQGDGYTF. The DNA for the CDR3 is TGCGCCAGCAGCTTGAGACAAGGCGATGGCTACACCTTC. The whole variable domain, filled in from reference TRBV5-1 and TRBJ1-2, reads KAGVTQTPRYLIKTRGQQVTLSCSPISGHRSVSWYQQTPGQGLQFLFEYFSETQRNKGNFPGRFSGRQFSNSRSEMNVSTLELGDSALYLCASSLRQGDGYTFGSGTRLTVV.

This chain's CDR3 is CASSTGQLRGYTF. In nucleotides, the CDR3 is TGTGCCAGTAGTACAGGACAGCTTAGGGGCTACACCTTC. The chain couples TRBV19 to TRBJ1-2; TRBD1 might be the D (6 bases). The CDR3 covers 13 residues. The V and J ends lost 4 bases and 8 bases respectively, with 14 bases between them. Germline CDR1 reads LNHDA; CDR2 reads SQIVND (reference sequence).

This clone occurred once. The chain uses TRBV28 and TRBJ2-1; 8 bases map to TRBD2. The CDR3 runs to 16 residues. Losses at the gene ends were 3 bases for V and 4 bases for J; bases not matched to a gene: 8. Germline CDR1 is MDHEN and CDR2 is SYDVKM. CDR3 nucleotides: TGTGCCAGCAGTTTCCCGGGAGGGTTCGAATACAATGAGCAGTTCTTC. Translation: CASSFPGGFEYNEQFF. Supplemented by reference TRBV28 and TRBJ2-1, the full variable domain reads DVKVTQSSRYLVKRTGEKVFLECVQDMDHENMFWYRQDPGLGLRLIYFSYDVKMKEKGDIPEGYSVSREKKERFSLILESASTNQTSMYLCASSFPGGFEYNEQFFGPGTRLTVL.

The V call is TRBV11-2, the J call TRBJ1-4; tentative D call: TRBD1 (5 bases). The CDR3 is made up of 16 amino acids. Germline V gene sequence: CDR1 SGHAT, CDR2 FQNNGV. V lost 5 bases, J lost 3 bases, and 16 bases lay in between. The CDR3 sequence is CASSPQGKTPNEKLFF. DNA for the CDR3: TGTGCCAGCAGCCCTCAGGGTAAAACGCCTAATGAAAAACTGTTTTTT.

The count of this clone is one. V and J are TRBV4-1 and TRBJ2-1, with a possible D match to TRBD2 (6 bases). CDR3 size: 14 residues. V was cut by 0 bases and J by 9 bases, with 12 bases left in between. Looked up from germline, CDR1 is MGHRA and CDR2 is YSYEKL. CDR3 loop: CASSQDSGVGEQFF. The CDR3 DNA follows: TGCGCCAGCAGCCAAGACTCGGGAGTGGGTGAGCAGTTCTTC.

V usage is TRBV10-2 and J usage is TRBJ2-3; possible D gene TRBD2, 8 bases. The CDR3 is 15 amino acids. The germline V and J ends were trimmed by 7 bases and 4 bases, with 18 bases remaining between them. CDR1 is WSHSY, CDR2 SAAADI, per germline. For the CDR3, the DNA is TGCGCCAGCATCGAGGGGGCGCGGGGGGCAGATACGCAGTATTTT. Translated, it gives CASIEGARGADTQYF.

The chain recombines TRBV5-3 with TRBJ1-2, with 11 bases lining up with TRBD1. TRBV5-3 is classed as an ORF, of uncertain function. The trim removed 5 bases at V and 8 bases at J, leaving 11 bases unmatched. There are 15 residues in the CDR3. The CDR3 region has the DNA TGTGCCAGAAGGGCCGAAGGGACAGGGGGGCGGGGCTACACCTTC. Translated, it gives CARRAEGTGGRGYTF.

The CDR3 DNA reads as TGCGCCAGCAGCTCAACGACTAGCGGGATGGAGACCCAGTACTTC. The encoded protein is CASSSTTSGMETQYF. The rearrangement links TRBV5-1 to TRBJ2-5; 11 positions agree with TRBD2. The CDR3 is 15 amino acids. The V and J ends lost 3 bases and 5 bases, in that order; junction bases with no gene match: 6. The V gene's germline CDR1 is SGHRS and CDR2 YFSETQ.

By share, this clone counts as medium-sized (0.01 to 0.1%). The genes are TRBV5-1 and TRBJ1-1; tentatively, D is TRBD1 (5 bases). Trimming cost V 2 bases and J 3 bases, with 8 bases left between them. The CDR3 consists of 13 residues. Germline V gives CDR1 SGHRS, CDR2 YFSETQ. The CDR3 nucleotides are TGCGCCAGCAGCTTCTTGACAGACACTGAAGCTTTCTTT. Its protein product is CASSFLTDTEAFF.

This chain links TRBV11-3 with TRBJ2-7; TRBD1 is a possible D gene (5 bases). This CDR3 is built from 12 residues. The V end lost 0 bases, the J end lost 7 bases, and 7 bases lay between the germline ends. The germline gives CDR1 SGHNT, CDR2 YENEEA. In DNA form, the CDR3 reads TGTGCCAGCAGCTTAGATACAGGAGAGCAGTACTTC. Protein product: CASSLDTGEQYF.

The chain joins TRBV10-3 to TRBJ2-7, with TRBD1 matching 10 bases. Germline lookup yields CDR1 ENHRY and CDR2 SYGVKD. V was clipped by 3 bases and J by 1 base; unmatched bases: 6. The CDR3 loop spans 16 amino acids. The CDR3 is CAISDPWDRGSYEQYF. The CDR3 DNA sequence: TGTGCCATCAGTGACCCCTGGGACAGGGGATCCTACGAGCAGTACTTC.